This T cell receptor (beta chain) was documented in a study of blood T cell repertoires in COVID-19 (dated by TCRdb to about 2020). Study-wide context: Collaborator samples came from the United States, Italy and Spain and covered acute and convalescent phases of COVID-19. The sample metadata nearly always contained a de-identified subject ID, COVID-19 status, age in years and sex. The samples were drawn from the first 160 participants of the ongoing ImmuneRACE study and from 1,254 subjects provided by 6 global collaborators. Where HLA class I and class II types were available, the types were taken from metadata supplied by the sample provider, not from assay-based typing. The dataset comprised deeply sampled blood TCRbeta repertoires from subjects exposed to, actively infected with, or recovered from COVID-19. The repertoires were released in a freely available public database meant as a resource for research on the immune response to SARS-CoV-2. The prospective study material was composed of cDNA or gDNA derived from T cells, B-cell-depleted T cells, or PBMCs. Overall study outcomes, separate from this receptor: How much clinical and demographic metadata was included differed by source and by participant, and the metadata was provided uncurated.

The germline V gene (reference sequence) yields LNHDA for CDR1 and SQIVND for CDR2. Compared with germline, V lacks 6 bases and J lacks 1 base; bases without a gene match: 8. There are 16 amino acids in the CDR3, from cysteine to phenylalanine inclusive. Only CDR3 DNA remains: 48 bases, in frame from the first base. The immunoSEQ Assay, a bias-controlled multiplex PCR, was used to amplify TCRbeta CDR3 regions from genomic DNA. In the source study's methods: Nucleated cell counts per sample were estimated from amplification of reference gene primers within the assay. To quantify the absolute abundance of each unique TCRbeta CDR3 rearrangement, sequence reads were collapsed and filtered. For each sample, productive Simpson clonality was calculated as the square root of Simpson's diversity index over productive rearrangements. Drawn from immuneACCESS, this table holds only the in-frame rearrangements with V and J called that TCRdb kept. Clones are partly lost; checked studies trace under half to an unresolved V gene and leave the rest unexplained. Clone size and the V and J calls come from that table; the DNA yielded D and trimming. The table for this sample lists roughly 160,000 clones; around 83% of them were counted only once. The ten largest clones represent roughly 1% of the sample.

A remark on this clone: Its binding antigen is unknown. The record has no base qualities; no much larger clone is one base away.

Whole blood was collected in K2EDTA tubes by collaborating institutions according to the institutions' own protocols. For TCRbeta analysis, collaborators shipped samples in one of three forms: frozen whole blood, isolated PBMCs, or DNA extracted from either of those sample types. This chain joins TRBV19 to TRBJ2-3; TRBD2 aligns with 9 central bases. The sequencing sample was made of peripheral blood. The clonotype comes from a man between 35 and 55 years old with acute or convalescent COVID-19. The CDR3 protein sequence reads: CASSIRTSVGTDTQYF. At the DNA level, the sequence is TGTGCCAGTAGCATAAGGACTAGCGTGGGCACAGATACGCAGTATTTT. The full variable domain, completed from the reference TRBV19 and TRBJ2-3 proteins outside the CDR3, reads DGGITQSPKYLFRKEGQNVTLSCEQNLNHDAMYWYRQDPGQGLRLIYYSQIVNDFQKGDIAEGYSVSREKKESFPLTVTSAQKNPTAFYLCASSIRTSVGTDTQYFGPGTRLTVL.